This record covers a single T cell receptor (beta chain). This sample is drawn from a study of blood T cell repertoires in COVID-19. For the study at large: Samples taken during acute and convalescent COVID-19 were collected in the United States, Italy and Spain.

This CDR3 contains 16 residues. Trimming removed 3 bases from V and 3 bases from J; junction bases left unmatched: 8. The germline V gene has CDR1 LNHDA and CDR2 SQIVND (reference sequence). In the source study's methods: Amplified reference gene primers provided the basis for estimating nucleated cell counts. Data came from immunoSEQ multiplex PCR; TCRdb stores just in-frame clones and leaves some out. V and J calls and clone size are those listed in that table; D and trimming were worked out from the DNA. Here the sample spans approximately 94,000 clones, more than 70% being singletons. Source material: peripheral blood. The clonotype originates from a human donor in a cohort sampled during active COVID-19. The chain links TRBV19 to TRBJ2-4; 7 bases match TRBD1. Here the CDR3 DNA reads TGTGCCAGTAGTATCCCGAGGACAGGCCGCAAAAACATTCAGTACTTC. Its protein product is CASSIPRTGRKNIQYF.